The text below deals with one T cell receptor (beta chain). The sample originates from a study of cytomegalovirus exposure and HLA in healthy donors. PCR primers comprised 60 Vbeta and 13 Jbeta primers. Produced via immunoSEQ multiplex PCR; TCRdb's table is partial and in-frame only. This table holds about 160,000 clones, 75% to 90% found once. This CDR3 is built from 11 residues. This clonotype was sampled from a woman aged 18-29 years in good health and CMV-seronegative. V usage is TRBV21-1 and J usage is TRBJ2-3; TRBD2, the table's D call, lacks a check against the DNA. TRBV21-1 is given as a pseudogene. The sequenced material came from PBMCs. CDR3 sequence: CASPTRNTQYF. In DNA, the CDR3 is TGTGCCTCGCCGACTAGAAATACGCAGTATTTT.